The 29 T cell receptor beta chains below come from one sample, sequenced in a study of beta chain features in type 1 diabetes. Reverse transcription of all isolated RNA meant that expressed TCRB transcripts were sequenced. Sequenced by immunoSEQ multiplex PCR; TCRdb stores in-frame clones only, minus some. Found here are about 900,000 clones, around a sixth of them singletons; the top ten hold 0.023%. Sequenced: naive CD4+ T cells from blood. The receptors here all came from a young woman in good health.

A word on this clone: Distinct nucleotide sequences in the sample also encode this CDR3. This chain uses TRBV15 with TRBJ2-7; possible D gene TRBD1, 6 bases. CDR3 length: 14 residues. Germline V gene data show CDR1 as LNHNV and CDR2 as YYDKDF (reference sequence). V was shortened by 0 bases and J by 2 bases, with 8 bases between the two germline ends. The CDR3, as DNA: TGTGCCACCAGCAGAGATCCAGGGGCCTACGAGCAGTACTTC. Protein: CATSRDPGAYEQYF.

V and J are TRBV7-2 and TRBJ2-1, with 10 bases that match TRBD1. This CDR3 contains 15 residues. Germline CDR1 reads SGHTA; CDR2 reads FQGNSA. With 6 bases clipped from V and 4 bases from J, the junction kept 6 bases outside the gene matches. CDR3 coding DNA: TGTGCCAGCAGTCCCGACAGGGGGCTATACAATGAGCAGTTCTTC. Translating it yields CASSPDRGLYNEQFF.

This clone occurred a few times. The chain joins TRBV6-5 to TRBJ2-1; TRBD2 is a possible D gene (6 bases). Germline V gene lookup returns CDR1 MNHEY and CDR2 SVGAGI. Deletions cut 0 bases from V and 2 bases from J, with 11 bases between. The length of the CDR3 is 16 residues. Here the CDR3 reads CASSYSGAGTYNEQFF. In DNA form, the CDR3 reads TGTGCCAGCAGTTACTCAGGAGCGGGCACCTACAATGAGCAGTTCTTC.

The rearrangement links TRBV4-1 to TRBJ2-2; 9 nucleotides line up with TRBD1. The CDR3 has 16 amino acids. Germline lookup yields CDR1 MGHRA and CDR2 YSYEKL. Germline trimming cut 5 bases from V and 4 bases from J; bases unmatched to any gene: 8. Written as DNA, the CDR3 is TGCGCCAGCAGCAAATGGACAGGGGTGATCACCGGGGAGCTGTTTTTT. Protein product: CASSKWTGVITGELFF.

This clone was seen only a few times. V is TRBV6-5 and J is TRBJ2-1; D is uncertain. V was pared by 0 bases and J by 5 bases, with 11 bases between. CDR3 length equals 15 residues. CDR1 is MNHEY, CDR2 SVGAGI, per germline. The CDR3 bases are TGTGCCAGCAGTTACTCCGCTTATATGGACAATGAGCAGTTCTTC. Encoded protein: CASSYSAYMDNEQFF.

J is TRBJ2-6 and V is TRBV19; D may be TRBD1 or TRBD2 (6 bases each). V dropped 7 bases and J dropped 4 bases, with 11 bases sitting between them. The CDR3 has 14 residues. Per the germline V gene, CDR1 is LNHDA and CDR2 is SQIVND (reference sequence). CDR3 sequence reads: CASKRGEGANVLTF. Written as DNA, the CDR3 is TGTGCCAGTAAAAGGGGGGAAGGGGCCAACGTCCTGACTTTC. Looking up the rest from reference TRBV19 and TRBJ2-6 gives the full variable domain: DGGITQSPKYLFRKEGQNVTLSCEQNLNHDAMYWYRQDPGQGLRLIYYSQIVNDFQKGDIAEGYSVSREKKESFPLTVTSAQKNPTAFYLCASKRGEGANVLTFGAGSRLTVL.

This chain connects TRBV28 to TRBJ2-7, with 7 positions matching TRBD2. J gave up 1 base and V 6 bases, and 9 bases lay outside the gene matches. CDR3 length: 15 residues. Germline lookup yields CDR1 MDHEN and CDR2 SYDVKM. The CDR3 loop reads CASSFASSGSYEQYF. The CDR3 DNA is TGTGCCAGCAGCTTCGCCTCTAGCGGATCCTACGAGCAGTACTTC.

This chain uses TRBV4-1 with TRBJ2-2, with a tentative D call TRBD2 (5 bases). Germline assignment: CDR1 MGHRA and CDR2 YSYEKL. CDR3 size: 18 residues. The V gene lost 0 bases and the J gene lost 0 bases, with 14 bases spanning the gap. The CDR3 loop reads CASSQESIGGPNTGELFF. The CDR3 region has the DNA TGCGCCAGCAGCCAAGAGTCTATCGGAGGTCCGAACACCGGGGAGCTGTTTTTT.

This clone has just a few counts. The chain employs TRBV4-2 and TRBJ2-7; perhaps TRBD2 as D (5 bases). This CDR3 has 15 residues. The germline CDR1 and CDR2 sequences are LGHNA and YNFKEQ. V was cut by 0 bases and J by 1 base, with 10 bases left in between. The DNA for the CDR3 is TGTGCCAGCAGCCAAGATCCCGGGAAGTCCTACGAGCAGTACTTC. This gives the protein CASSQDPGKSYEQYF.

The chain has TRBV5-1 and TRBJ1-2; D perhaps matches TRBD1 (5 bases). This CDR3 comprises 14 residues. V gave up 0 bases and J gave up 7 bases, with 13 bases separating them. The germline gives CDR1 SGHRS, CDR2 YFSETQ. CDR3 region: CASSLDRPRGGYTF. CDR3 nucleotide sequence: TGCGCCAGCAGCTTGGATCGTCCGAGGGGTGGCTACACCTTC.

This clone was seen more than once but under ten times. V usage is TRBV6-5 and J usage is TRBJ2-3; 7 nucleotides agree with TRBD1. The CDR3 loop spans 15 amino acids. Germline V gene data show CDR1 as MNHEY and CDR2 as SVGAGI. The junction had 7 bases not matched to a gene; V was cut back by 4 bases and J by 3 bases. In nucleotides, the CDR3 is TGTGCCAGCAGTTGGAGAGGGGGCTCAACAGATACGCAGTATTTT. Its protein product is CASSWRGGSTDTQYF.

The genes are TRBV18 and TRBJ2-2; TRBD2 matches at 8 bases. V lost 3 bases, J lost 6 bases, and 9 bases stayed unmatched. Germline V CDR1 and CDR2: KGHSH, LQKENI. The CDR3 spans 16 residues. In nucleotides, the CDR3 is TGTGCCAGCTCACCCCCCAGCGGGAGTCTTTCCGGGGAGCTGTTTTTT. As protein: CASSPPSGSLSGELFF.

The CDR3 here is CASSHDGQGTDTQYF. In nucleotides, the CDR3 is TGTGCCAGCAGCCATGACGGACAGGGGACAGATACGCAGTATTTT. The chain has TRBV11-2 and TRBJ2-3; 9 bases align to TRBD1. Germline V gene lookup returns CDR1 SGHAT and CDR2 FQNNGV. The CDR3 is 15 residues long. Unmatched junction bases numbered 6, after V lost 5 bases and J lost 3 bases.

On this clone itself: Distinct nucleotide sequences in the sample also encode this CDR3. The gene calls are TRBV10-3 and TRBJ2-3, with 12 bases that match TRBD2. V lost 4 bases, J lost 2 bases, and 1 base stayed unmatched. Germline loops: CDR1 ENHRY, CDR2 SYGVKD. This CDR3 comprises 15 residues. This CDR3 reads CAISGLAGATDTQYF. The CDR3 bases are TGTGCCATCAGTGGACTAGCGGGGGCCACAGATACGCAGTATTTT.

The table lists this clone with a few counts. The chain links TRBV28 to TRBJ2-7, with unresolved D. Trimming took off 5 bases at V and 0 bases at J, with 8 bases between the two ends. The germline V gene has CDR1 MDHEN and CDR2 SYDVKM. This CDR3 contains 13 residues. CDR3 coding DNA: TGTGCCAGCAGTGGACCCCACTCCTACGAGCAGTACTTC. It specifies CASSGPHSYEQYF.

A remark on this clone: This specimen includes other DNA sequences encoding the same CDR3. The gene calls are TRBV9 and TRBJ2-5; 7 bases map to TRBD2. Germline V gives CDR1 SGDLS, CDR2 YYNGEE. With 0 bases clipped from V and 2 bases from J, the junction kept 4 bases outside the gene matches. The CDR3 totals 15 residues. The CDR3 DNA reads as TGTGCCAGCAGCGTAGCGCCTAGCGGACAAGAGACCCAGTACTTC. Its protein is CASSVAPSGQETQYF.

V gene TRBV2 combines with J gene TRBJ2-7; D not resolved. The CDR3 extends over 12 amino acids. Germline V gives CDR1 SNHLY, CDR2 FYNNEI. The V gene lost 5 bases and the J gene lost 3 bases, with 8 bases spanning the gap. The CDR3 nucleotides read TGTGCCAGCAGTTATGATATCTACGAGCAGTACTTC. It specifies CASSYDIYEQYF.

The rearrangement joins TRBV7-9 to TRBJ1-1; 7 bases map to TRBD1. V gave up 4 bases and J gave up 3 bases; unmatched junction bases: 8. The germline V gene has CDR1 SEHNR and CDR2 FQNEAQ (reference sequence). The CDR3 covers 15 residues. The CDR3 is CASSSLDRTDTEAFF. The CDR3 nucleotides are TGTGCCAGCAGCTCCTTGGACAGGACAGACACTGAAGCTTTCTTT.

This chain connects TRBV27 to TRBJ2-1; 10 nucleotides align to TRBD2. The junction had 5 bases not matched to a gene; V was cut back by 5 bases and J by 13 bases. Looked up from germline, CDR1 is MNHEY and CDR2 is SMNVEV (reference sequence). This CDR3 region has 12 residues. CDR3 sequence reads: CASSPSSGRQFF. CDR3 in DNA: TGTGCCAGCAGTCCCTCTAGCGGGAGACAGTTCTTC.

The chain has TRBV9 and TRBJ2-3, with TRBD2 matching over 10 bases. Germline CDR1 reads SGDLS; CDR2 reads YYNGEE. The CDR3 contains 16 residues. Trimming at V came to 3 bases and at J to 3 bases, leaving 7 bases not matched to a gene. CDR3 loop: CASSASSSGSTDTQYF. The DNA for the CDR3 is TGTGCCAGCAGCGCCTCCTCTAGCGGGAGTACAGATACGCAGTATTTT.

This clone was counted once. Just one base apart from a much larger clone, this may be a read error. This chain joins TRBV27 and TRBJ1-2; D perhaps matches TRBD1 (5 bases). The CDR3 contains 13 residues. Trimming took 6 bases from V and 2 from J, leaving 10 bases between them. Germline V gene lookup returns CDR1 MNHEY and CDR2 SMNVEV (reference sequence). This CDR3 reads CASSPHRNYGYTF. CDR3 nucleotide sequence: TGTGCCAGCAGCCCGCACAGGAACTATGGCTACACCTTC.

In this sample, this clone turned up a few times. The V gene is TRBV29-1, the J gene TRBJ2-3; 7 nucleotides line up with TRBD2. Trimming cost V 7 bases and J 2 bases; bases outside gene matches: 12. Germline CDR1 and CDR2: SQVTM and ANQGSEA. The CDR3 is 15 amino acids. DNA for the CDR3: TGCAGCGCCTCGCGGCTAGCGGCAAACACAGATACGCAGTATTTT. Its translation: CSASRLAANTDTQYF.

This clone turned up a few times. The CDR3 DNA sequence: TGTGCCAGCAGCTTAGTAATGGCCAGGGAAACGCCGCGGGAGACCCAGTACTTC. The encoded protein is CASSLVMARETPRETQYF. The chain uses TRBV7-6 and TRBJ2-5; possible D gene TRBD1, 5 bases. V lost 1 base, J lost 5 bases, and 23 bases lay in between. There are 18 residues in the CDR3. In germline, CDR1 is SGHVS, CDR2 FNYEAQ.

With respect to this clone: Other DNA sequences in this specimen translate into the identical CDR3. The chain is built from TRBV6-6 and TRBJ1-2, with no clear D. The CDR3 is made up of 12 amino acids. Trimming stripped 5 bases from V and 5 bases from J, with 9 bases between. Germline CDR1 reads MNHNY; CDR2 reads SVGAGI (reference sequence). The CDR3 sequence: CASSREGYGYTF. The CDR3 nucleotides are TGTGCCAGCAGTCGGGAAGGGTATGGCTACACCTTC.

The chain couples TRBV27 to TRBJ1-5; 8 bases agree with TRBD1. Germline loops: CDR1 MNHEY, CDR2 SMNVEV (reference sequence). The CDR3 is 16 residues long. J gave up 7 bases and V 3 bases, and 11 bases lay outside the gene matches. The CDR3 loop reads CASSFSDRVGRQPQHF. In DNA, the CDR3 is TGTGCCAGCAGTTTTTCGGACAGGGTTGGGAGGCAGCCCCAGCATTTT.

This clone was seen repeatedly, ten times or more. This chain joins TRBV29-1 and TRBJ2-4, with TRBD1 matching 8 bases. With V trimmed by 6 bases and J by 7 bases, 5 bases remained unmatched. Germline CDR1 is SQVTM and CDR2 is ANQGSEA. The CDR3 is 12 residues long. In DNA form, the CDR3 reads TGCAGCGTCAAGACAGGGGATAACATTCAGTACTTC. It is translated as CSVKTGDNIQYF.

This clone has just a few counts. The rearrangement links TRBV11-2 to TRBJ2-1; 9 bases agree with TRBD1. This CDR3 spans 15 amino acids. Unmatched junction bases numbered 7, after V lost 5 bases and J lost 5 bases. Germline values: CDR1 SGHAT, CDR2 FQNNGV. The CDR3 protein is CASSQDRGWNNEQFF. CDR3 DNA sequence: TGTGCCAGCAGCCAGGACAGGGGTTGGAACAATGAGCAGTTCTTC.

The rearrangement links TRBV18 to TRBJ2-7; D might be TRBD1 or TRBD2, each matching 5 bases. The germline V gene has CDR1 KGHSH and CDR2 LQKENI. The CDR3 length is 14 residues. Trimming took 3 bases from V and 3 from J, leaving 12 bases between them. Written as DNA, the CDR3 is TGTGCCAGCTCACCTACCGAGGGGATCTACGAGCAGTACTTC. Protein product: CASSPTEGIYEQYF.

This clone has a handful of counts. This sample also contains other DNA sequences that code for the same CDR3. The chain recombines TRBV20-1 with TRBJ2-5, with TRBD2 as a possible D gene (5 bases). The CDR3 runs 11 residues. V lost 1 base and J 5 bases, leaving 5 bases between the germline ends. CDR1 and CDR2 from the germline V gene are DFQATT and SNEGSKA (reference sequence). The CDR3 is CSARGGETQYF. CDR3 in DNA: TGCAGTGCTAGAGGAGGGGAGACCCAGTACTTC.